This entry is about one T cell receptor beta chain. The entry originates in a study of blood T cell repertoires in COVID-19. Turning to the study itself: Sources were T cells, B-cell-depleted T cells, or PBMCs; the material itself was cDNA or gDNA.

Under the authors' procedure: Estimates of nucleated cell counts were drawn from the amplification of reference gene primers. Produced via immunoSEQ multiplex PCR; TCRdb's table is partial and in-frame only. The DNA gave D and trimming, while V, J and clone size come from that table. The table shows about 59,000 clones, with roughly 80% occurring only once. The CDR3 has 16 amino acids. CDR1 LGHDT and CDR2 YNNKEL come from the germline V gene (reference sequence). Trimming took 0 bases from V and 3 from J, leaving 13 bases between them. This receptor was identified in a woman aged 45-65 years with active or convalescent COVID-19. This chain uses TRBV3-1 (or the pseudogene TRBV3-2) with TRBJ2-3, with D tentatively TRBD1 (6 bases). Input material: peripheral blood. The CDR3 DNA reads TGTGCCAGCAGCCAAGATCTCCAGGGGAGTACAGATACGCAGTATTTT. Amino acid sequence: CASSQDLQGSTDTQYF.